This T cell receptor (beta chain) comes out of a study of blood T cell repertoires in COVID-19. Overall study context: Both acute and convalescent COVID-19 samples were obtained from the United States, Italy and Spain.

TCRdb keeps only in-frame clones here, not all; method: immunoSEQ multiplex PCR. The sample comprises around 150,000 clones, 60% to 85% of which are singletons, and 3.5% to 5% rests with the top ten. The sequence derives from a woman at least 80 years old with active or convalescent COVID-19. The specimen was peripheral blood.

CDR3 sequence: CASSPRRDRVMVFF. The CDR3, as DNA: TGTGCCAGCAGCCCTCGAAGGGACAGGGTCATGGTTTTCTTT. V and J are TRBV3-1 (or the pseudogene TRBV3-2) and TRBJ1-1, with 9 bases lining up with TRBD1. J lost 13 bases, V lost 4 bases, and 13 bases had no gene match. The germline V gene encodes CDR1 LGHDT and CDR2 YNNKEL (reference sequence). The CDR3 consists of 14 residues.